The T cell receptor (beta chain) under discussion was sequenced for a study of T-cell reconstitution after alpha-beta-depleted transplantation in children (dated by TCRdb to 2015 to 2016). Regarding the research as a whole: Using TCR repertoire profiling, the study quantitatively followed how T-cell immune reconstitution unfolded in children after TCRalphabeta/CD19-depleted allogeneic hematopoietic cell transplantation. Study-level results and caveats: The apparently early alphabetaT-cell count recovery about two months after transplant was reportedly dependent on only several hundred rapidly expanded clones derived from non-depleted graft cells. Over subsequent months, a decline in hyperexpanded clone frequencies was noted, and after one year, T-cell counts and TCRbeta diversity were mostly ascribed to newly produced T cells. In some patients, the high TCRbeta diversity seen at day 60 was put down to recipient T cells and intrathymic progenitors that had survived conditioning.

The CDR3 holds 14 amino acids from the cysteine to the phenylalanine. The CDR3 DNA has 42 bases and is translated from base 1. The V end gives up 4 bases and the J end 4 bases, leaving 6 bases in the junction not matched to a gene. CDR1 and CDR2, looked up from the germline V gene, are SGHRS and YFSETQ. The library was made by PCR. Sequencing was performed on an Illumina HiSeq 2500. TCR libraries were prepared with molecular barcoding, using unique molecular identifiers to normalize TCRbeta repertoire quantification. TCRdb applied fastp at Q25 and MiXCR to the public reads, then kept only in-frame beta chains. Each entry merges the rows of one CDR3 protein and shows their most common DNA and genes. The sample table lists about 580,000 distinct CDR3 sequences, about 21% of them with a count of one. The ten most abundant clones make up roughly 14% of the sample. The treatment or condition tag for this specimen amounts to: allogeneic hematopoietic cell transplantation with graft depleted of TCRalphabeta T cells and CD19 B cells. TCRalphabeta/CD19-depleted allogeneic hematopoietic cell grafts were given to the transplant recipients, all of whom were children.

On this clonotype: Its antigen specificity is not known. Base qualities are missing; no much larger clone stands one base away.

This sample comprised PBMCs, mostly from graft donor cells, obtained 360 days after TCRalphabeta/CD19-depleted stem cell transplant. The chain is encoded by TRBV5-1 joined to TRBJ2-7; the central 9 bases match TRBD2. This TCR was recovered from a boy younger than two who had a stem cell transplant for acute myeloid leukemia, so the T cells may come from the graft donor. For the CDR3, the sequence is CASSHSGGTYEQYF. The sequence in DNA is TGCGCCAGCAGCCATAGCGGGGGTACTTACGAGCAGTACTTC.